Detailed here is one T cell receptor (beta chain). Antigen unknown. The data were taken from a study of T cell repertoires and HLA-DP antigens. Study as a whole: CD4+ T cells were cocultured with HeLa cells expressing HLA-DP. Alloantigens: one with one groove difference and one with around 9 differences versus self. Notes on the study in general: Previously undetected clones averaged about 37% and 47% against the two alleles respectively.

Each pre-culture CD4+ sample aimed for fewer than 250,000 T cell genomes at deep resolution. Measured with immunoSEQ multiplex PCR; TCRdb has only the in-frame clones, and not every one. The sample has roughly 70,000 clones, about 82% seen once. The CDR3 consists of 12 residues. Per the germline V gene, CDR1 is SQVTM and CDR2 is ANQGSEA. V lost 8 bases, J lost 2 bases, and 12 bases lay in between. This TCR was recovered from a man in his sixties in good health and CMV-seronegative. The rearrangement links TRBV29-1 to TRBJ2-5, with D possibly being TRBD1 or TRBD2 (6 bases each). The sequenced sample consisted of CD4+ T cells from PBMCs. Here the CDR3 reads CSLRGTQETQYF. For the CDR3, the DNA is TGCAGCCTTCGGGGGACACAAGAGACCCAGTACTTC.